This TCR beta chain was documented in a study of T-cell memory formation after mild COVID-19. The trim removed 5 bases at V and 7 bases at J, leaving 11 bases unmatched. The germline CDR1 and CDR2 sequences are SQVTM and ANQGSEA. The CDR3 is made up of 13 amino acids. From 5'RACE with constant-segment primers came TCR alpha and TCR beta cDNA libraries that carried sample barcodes and UMIs. TCRdb recomputed calls from the 5' RACE reads with MiXCR, one row per CDR3 protein. Seen here are about half a million distinct CDR3 sequences, around a sixth observed once, and the top ten hold around 12%. The source of this sequence is an adult woman who had mild COVID-19 (a few samples of this study predate the infection). Cell type and time point are not known. The specimen was PBMCs or a T cell subset sorted from them (not recorded which). V is TRBV29-1 and J is TRBJ2-7; 7 bases fit TRBD1. The CDR3 sequence: CSVNKQGPGEQYF. The CDR3 DNA follows: TGCAGCGTTAACAAACAGGGGCCGGGGGAGCAGTACTTC.